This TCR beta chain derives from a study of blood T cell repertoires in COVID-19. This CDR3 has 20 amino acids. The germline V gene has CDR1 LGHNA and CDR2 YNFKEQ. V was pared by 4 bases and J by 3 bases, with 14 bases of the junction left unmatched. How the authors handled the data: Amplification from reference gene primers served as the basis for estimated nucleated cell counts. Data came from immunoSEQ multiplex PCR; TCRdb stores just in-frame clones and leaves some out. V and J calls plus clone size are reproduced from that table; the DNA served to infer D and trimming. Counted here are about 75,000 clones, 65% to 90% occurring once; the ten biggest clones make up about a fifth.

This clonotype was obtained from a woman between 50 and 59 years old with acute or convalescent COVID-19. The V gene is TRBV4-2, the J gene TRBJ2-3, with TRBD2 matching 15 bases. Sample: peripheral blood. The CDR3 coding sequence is TGTGCCAGCAGCCCCCGGAGCTGGACTAGCGGGAGGGGGGGGACAGATACGCAGTATTTT. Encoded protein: CASSPRSWTSGRGGTDTQYF.